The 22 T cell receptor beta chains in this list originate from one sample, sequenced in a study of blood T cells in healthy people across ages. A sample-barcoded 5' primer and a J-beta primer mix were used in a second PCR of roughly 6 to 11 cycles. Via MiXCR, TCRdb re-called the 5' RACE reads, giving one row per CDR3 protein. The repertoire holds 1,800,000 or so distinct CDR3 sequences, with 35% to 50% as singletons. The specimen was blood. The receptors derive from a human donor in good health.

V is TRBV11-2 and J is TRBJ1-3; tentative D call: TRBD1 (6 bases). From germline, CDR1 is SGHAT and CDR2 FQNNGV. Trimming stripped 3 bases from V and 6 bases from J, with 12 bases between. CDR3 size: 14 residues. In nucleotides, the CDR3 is TGTGCCAGCAGCTTTTTACAGGGACTAAACACCATATATTTT. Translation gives CASSFLQGLNTIYF. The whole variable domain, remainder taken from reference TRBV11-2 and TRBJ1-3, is EAGVAQSPRYKIIEKRQSVAFWCNPISGHATLYWYQQILGQGPKLLIQFQNNGVVDDSQLPKDRFSAERLKGVDSTLKIQPAKLEDSAVYLCASSFLQGLNTIYFGEGSWLTVV.

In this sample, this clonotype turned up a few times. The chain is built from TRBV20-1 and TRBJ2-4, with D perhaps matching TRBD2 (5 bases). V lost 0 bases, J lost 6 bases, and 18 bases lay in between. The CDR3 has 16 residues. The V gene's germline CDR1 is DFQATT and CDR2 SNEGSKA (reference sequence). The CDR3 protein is CSARDPRGSAGNIQYF. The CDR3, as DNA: TGCAGTGCTAGAGACCCCCGCGGAAGCGCGGGAAACATTCAGTACTTC.

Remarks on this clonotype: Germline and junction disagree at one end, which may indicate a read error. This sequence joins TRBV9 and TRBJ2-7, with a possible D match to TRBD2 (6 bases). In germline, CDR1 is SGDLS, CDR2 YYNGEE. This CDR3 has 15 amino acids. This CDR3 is CAGSVEGLSSYEQYF. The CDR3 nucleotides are TGTGCCGGCAGCGTGGAGGGGCTGAGCTCCTACGAGCAGTACTTC.

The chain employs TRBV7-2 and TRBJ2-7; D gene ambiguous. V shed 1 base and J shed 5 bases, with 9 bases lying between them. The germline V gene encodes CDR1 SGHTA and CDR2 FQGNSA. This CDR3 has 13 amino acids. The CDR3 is CASSLVPGHEQYF. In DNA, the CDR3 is TGTGCCAGCAGCTTAGTCCCTGGGCACGAGCAGTACTTC.

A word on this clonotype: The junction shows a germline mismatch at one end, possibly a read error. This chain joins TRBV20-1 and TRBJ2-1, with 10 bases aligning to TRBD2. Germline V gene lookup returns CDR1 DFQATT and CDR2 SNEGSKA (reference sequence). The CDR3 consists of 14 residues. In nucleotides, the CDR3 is TGCAGTGCTGGGGGCCTAGCGGGGGACAATAAGCAGTTCTTC. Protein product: CSAGGLAGDNKQFF.

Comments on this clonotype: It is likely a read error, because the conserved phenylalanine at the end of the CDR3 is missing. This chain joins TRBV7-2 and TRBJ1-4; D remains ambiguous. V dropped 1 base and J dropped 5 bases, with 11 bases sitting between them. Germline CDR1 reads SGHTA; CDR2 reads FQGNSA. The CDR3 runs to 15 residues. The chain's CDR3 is CASSLDTSINEKLFC. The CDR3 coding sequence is TGTGCCAGCAGCTTAGACACAAGCATCAATGAAAAACTGTTTTGT.

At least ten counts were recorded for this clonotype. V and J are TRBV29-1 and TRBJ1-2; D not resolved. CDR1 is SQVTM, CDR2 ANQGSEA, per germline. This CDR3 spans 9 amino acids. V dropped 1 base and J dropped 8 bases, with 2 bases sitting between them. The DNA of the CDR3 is TGCAGCGTTGAAGGAGGCTACACCTTC. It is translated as CSVEGGYTF.

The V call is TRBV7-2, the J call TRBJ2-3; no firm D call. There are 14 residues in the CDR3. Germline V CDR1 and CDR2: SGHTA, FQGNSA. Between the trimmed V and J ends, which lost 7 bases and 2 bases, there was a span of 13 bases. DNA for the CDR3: TGTGCCAGCATCACCTCTCCCCTCACAGATACGCAGTATTTT. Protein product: CASITSPLTDTQYF.

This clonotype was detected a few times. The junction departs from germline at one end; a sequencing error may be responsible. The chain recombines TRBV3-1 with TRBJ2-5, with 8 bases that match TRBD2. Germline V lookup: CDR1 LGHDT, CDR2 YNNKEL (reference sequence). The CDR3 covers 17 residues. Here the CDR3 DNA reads TGCGCCAGCAGCCAAGATCGGGTCGGGGGGGGAAAAGAGACCCAGTACTTC. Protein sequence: CASSQDRVGGGKETQYF.

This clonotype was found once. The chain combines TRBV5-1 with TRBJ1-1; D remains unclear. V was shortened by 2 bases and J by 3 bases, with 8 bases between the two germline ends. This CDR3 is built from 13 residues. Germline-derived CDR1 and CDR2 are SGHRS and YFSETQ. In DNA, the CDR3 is TGCGCCAGCAGCTTTCACCGGGACACTGAAGCTTTCTTT. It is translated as CASSFHRDTEAFF. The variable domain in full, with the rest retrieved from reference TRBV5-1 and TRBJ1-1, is KAGVTQTPRYLIKTRGQQVTLSCSPISGHRSVSWYQQTPGQGLQFLFEYFSETQRNKGNFPGRFSGRQFSNSRSEMNVSTLELGDSALYLCASSFHRDTEAFFGQGTRLTVV.

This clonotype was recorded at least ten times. DNA for the CDR3: TGTGCCAGCAGTGAGACCCAGGGGGCGGGTGGCTACACCTTC. It yields the protein CASSETQGAGGYTF. J is TRBJ1-2 and V is TRBV6-1; 8 bases are shared with TRBD1. The CDR3 is 14 residues long. Trimming took 3 bases from V and 7 from J; bases not matched to a gene: 7. CDR1 MNHNS and CDR2 SASEGT come from the germline V gene.

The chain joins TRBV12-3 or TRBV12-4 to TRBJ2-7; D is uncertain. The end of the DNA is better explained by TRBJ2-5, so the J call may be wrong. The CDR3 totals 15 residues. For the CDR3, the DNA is TGTGCCAGCAGTTTAGGTCGGGCAGAACAAGAGACCCAGTACTTC. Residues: CASSLGRAEQETQYF.

The CDR3 DNA reads as TGTGCCAGCAGCCGGAATTTCGATGAGCAGTTCTTC. Protein: CASSRNFDEQFF. The chain employs TRBV12-3 or TRBV12-4 and TRBJ2-1; D gene uncertain. With 6 bases removed from V and 8 bases from J, the gap between germline ends came to 11 bases. CDR3 length equals 12 residues.

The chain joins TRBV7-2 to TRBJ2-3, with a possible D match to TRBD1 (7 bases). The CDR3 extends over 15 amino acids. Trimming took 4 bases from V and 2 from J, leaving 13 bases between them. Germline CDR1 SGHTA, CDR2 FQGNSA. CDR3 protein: CASSSYRGLTDTQYF. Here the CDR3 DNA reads TGTGCCAGCAGCTCATACAGGGGACTCACAGATACGCAGTATTTT. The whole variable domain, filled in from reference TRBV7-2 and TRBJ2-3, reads GAGVSQSPSNKVTEKGKDVELRCDPISGHTALYWYRQSLGQGLEFLIYFQGNSAPDKSGLPSDRFSAERTGGSVSTLTIQRTQQEDSAVYLCASSSYRGLTDTQYFGPGTRLTVL.

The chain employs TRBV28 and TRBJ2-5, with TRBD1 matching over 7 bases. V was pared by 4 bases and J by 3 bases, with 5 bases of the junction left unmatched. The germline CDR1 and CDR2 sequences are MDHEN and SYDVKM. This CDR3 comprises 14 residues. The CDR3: CASSSGQNEETQYF. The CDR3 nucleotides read TGTGCCAGCAGTTCGGGACAGAATGAAGAGACCCAGTACTTC.

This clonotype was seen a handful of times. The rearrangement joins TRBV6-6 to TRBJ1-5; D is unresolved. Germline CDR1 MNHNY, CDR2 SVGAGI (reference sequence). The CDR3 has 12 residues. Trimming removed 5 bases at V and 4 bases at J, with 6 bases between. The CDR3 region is CASSGENQPQHF. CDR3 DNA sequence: TGTGCCAGCAGTGGGGAAAATCAGCCCCAGCATTTT.

The CDR3 here is CASSSGSPETQYF. CDR3 in DNA: TGTGCCAGCAGCTCAGGGTCTCCGGAGACCCAGTACTTC. V and J are TRBV11-1 and TRBJ2-5; tentative D call: TRBD1 (5 bases). CDR1 is SGHAT, CDR2 FQDESV, per germline (reference sequence). Trimming removed 4 bases at V and 5 bases at J, with 11 bases between. CDR3 length: 13 residues. The whole variable domain, filled in from reference TRBV11-1 and TRBJ2-5, reads EAEVAQSPRYKITEKSQAVAFWCDPISGHATLYWYRQILGQGPELLVQFQDESVVDDSQLPKDRFSAERLKGVDSTLKIQPAELGDSAMYLCASSSGSPETQYFGPGTRLLVL.

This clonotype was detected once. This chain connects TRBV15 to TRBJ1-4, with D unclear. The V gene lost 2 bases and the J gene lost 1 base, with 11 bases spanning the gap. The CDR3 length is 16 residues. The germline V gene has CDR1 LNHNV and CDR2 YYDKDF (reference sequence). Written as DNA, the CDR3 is TGTGCCACCAGCAGATCCCGCGGGAGAACTAATGAAAAACTGTTTTTT. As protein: CATSRSRGRTNEKLFF.

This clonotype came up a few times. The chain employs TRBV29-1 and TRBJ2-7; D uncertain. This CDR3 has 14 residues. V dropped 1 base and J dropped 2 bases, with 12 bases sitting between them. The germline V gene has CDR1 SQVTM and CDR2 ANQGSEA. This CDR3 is CSVEGDSTAYEQYF. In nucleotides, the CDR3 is TGCAGCGTTGAAGGAGACTCTACAGCCTACGAGCAGTACTTC.

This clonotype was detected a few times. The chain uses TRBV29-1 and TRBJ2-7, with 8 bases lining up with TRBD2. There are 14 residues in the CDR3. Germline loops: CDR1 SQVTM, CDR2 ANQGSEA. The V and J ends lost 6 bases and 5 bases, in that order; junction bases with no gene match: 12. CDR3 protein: CSVETGAGGDEQYF. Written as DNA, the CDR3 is TGCAGCGTGGAGACCGGGGCGGGGGGCGACGAGCAGTACTTC.

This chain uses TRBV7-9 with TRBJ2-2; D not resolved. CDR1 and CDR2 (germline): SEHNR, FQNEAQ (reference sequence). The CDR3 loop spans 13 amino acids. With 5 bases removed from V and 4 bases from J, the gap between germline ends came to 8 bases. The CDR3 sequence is CASSERFTGELFF. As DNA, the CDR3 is TGTGCCAGCAGCGAAAGATTCACCGGGGAGCTGTTTTTT. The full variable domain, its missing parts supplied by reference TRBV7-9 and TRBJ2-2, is DTGVSQNPRHKITKRGQNVTFRCDPISEHNRLYWYRQTLGQGPEFLTYFQNEAQLEKSRLLSDRFSAERPKGSFSTLEIQRTEQGDSAMYLCASSERFTGELFFGEGSRLTVL.

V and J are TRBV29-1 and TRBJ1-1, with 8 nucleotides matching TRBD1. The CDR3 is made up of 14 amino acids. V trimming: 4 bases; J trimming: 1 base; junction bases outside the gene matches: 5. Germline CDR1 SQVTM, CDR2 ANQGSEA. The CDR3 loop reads CSVGTGMKNTEAFF. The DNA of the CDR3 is TGCAGCGTTGGGACAGGGATGAAGAACACTGAAGCTTTCTTT.